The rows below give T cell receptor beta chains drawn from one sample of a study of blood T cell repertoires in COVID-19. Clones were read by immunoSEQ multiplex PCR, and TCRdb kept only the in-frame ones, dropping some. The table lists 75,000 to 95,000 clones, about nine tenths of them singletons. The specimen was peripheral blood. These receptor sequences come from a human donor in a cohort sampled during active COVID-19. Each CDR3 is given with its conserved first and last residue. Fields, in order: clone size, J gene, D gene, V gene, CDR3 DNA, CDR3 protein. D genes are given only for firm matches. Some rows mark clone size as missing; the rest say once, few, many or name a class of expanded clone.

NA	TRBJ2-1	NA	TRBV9	TGTGCCAGCAGCGTAGAAGTCTCTACCTACAATGAGCAGTTCTTC	CASSVEVSTYNEQFF
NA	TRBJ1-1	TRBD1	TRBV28	TGTGCCAGCATGGGGGACAGGAACACTGAAGCTTTCTTT	CASMGDRNTEAFF
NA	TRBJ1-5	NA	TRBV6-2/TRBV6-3	TGTGCCAGCAGTTCCCAATCAGAATCCGGCAATCAGCCCCAGCATTTT	CASSSQSESGNQPQHF
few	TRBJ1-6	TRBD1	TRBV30	TGTGCCTGGAGTTTGGGACAGAAAAATTCACCCCTCCACTTT	CAWSLGQKNSPLHF
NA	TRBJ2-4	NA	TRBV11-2	TGTGCGCCGGGCGGGGAAGCCAAAAACATTCAGTACTTC	CAPGGEAKNIQYF
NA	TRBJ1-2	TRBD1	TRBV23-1	TGCGCCAGCAGTCAATCGTGGGACAGATTTAACTATGGCTACACCTTC	CASSQSWDRFNYGYTF
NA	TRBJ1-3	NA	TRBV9	TGTGCCAGCAGCTCCGGACAGCAGGGAAACACCATATATTTT	CASSSGQQGNTIYF
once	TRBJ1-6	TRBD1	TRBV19	TGTGCCAGTAGGGGACAGAGCTCCTATAATTCACCCCTCCACTTT	CASRGQSSYNSPLHF
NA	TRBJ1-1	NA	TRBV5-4	TGTGCCAGCAGCTTGCAAAACTTGAACACTGAAGCTTTCTTT	CASSLQNLNTEAFF
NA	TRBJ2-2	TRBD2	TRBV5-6	TGTGCCAGCAGCTTGGGAAGGGAGGGTGGCACCGGGGAGCTGTTTTTT	CASSLGREGGTGELFF
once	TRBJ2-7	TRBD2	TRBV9	TGTGCCAGCAGCGCTGGGGGTAGCGGGAGGTGGTACGAGCAGTACTTC	CASSAGGSGRWYEQYF
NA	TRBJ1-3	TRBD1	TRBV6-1	TGTGCCAGCAGTGCCGGACAGGGGGCCGGTGGAAACACCATATATTTT	CASSAGQGAGGNTIYF
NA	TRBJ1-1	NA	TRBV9	TGTGCCAGCAGCACAACCGGGGGACTGAACACTGAAGCTTTCTTT	CASSTTGGLNTEAFF
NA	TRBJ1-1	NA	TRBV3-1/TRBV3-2	TGTGCCAGCAGCCCCCGTCAGGTACTGAACACTGAAGCTTTCTTT	CASSPRQVLNTEAFF
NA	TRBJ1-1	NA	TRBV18	TGTGCCAGCTCACCAGAAAGCGGGGGACGGAAAGCTGAAGCTTTCTTT	CASSPESGGRKAEAFF
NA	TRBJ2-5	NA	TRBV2	TGTGCCAGCAGTGAAACCCCCAAATACGGGGAAGAGACCCAGTACTTC	CASSETPKYGEETQYF
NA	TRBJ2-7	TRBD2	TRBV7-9	TGTGCCAGCAGCTTTTTTGAAGCGGGGGCCGGAGAGACCTACGAGCAGTACTTC	CASSFFEAGAGETYEQYF
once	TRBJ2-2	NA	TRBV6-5	TGTGCCAGCAGAAGATCGGGGGCCGGGGAGCTGTTTTTT	CASRRSGAGELFF
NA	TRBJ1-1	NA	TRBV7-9	TGTGCCAGCAGCTTAACGGCAGGGGTGACCACTGAAGCTTTCTTT	CASSLTAGVTTEAFF
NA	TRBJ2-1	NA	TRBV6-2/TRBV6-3	TGTGCCAGCAGTTTAGTGGGGGGATATGAGCAGTTCTTC	CASSLVGGYEQFF
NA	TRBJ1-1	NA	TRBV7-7	TGTGCCAGCCATGAGGTTACAGGGACCGGTGGGAACACTGAAGCTTTCTTT	CASHEVTGTGGNTEAFF
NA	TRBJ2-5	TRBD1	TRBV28	TGTGCCAGCAGTATTCTCAGGGGGCTGGAGACCCAGTACTTC	CASSILRGLETQYF
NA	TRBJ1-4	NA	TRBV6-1	TGTGCCAGCAGTGAAGTAAAACTACTAGGGGAAAAACTGTTTTTT	CASSEVKLLGEKLFF